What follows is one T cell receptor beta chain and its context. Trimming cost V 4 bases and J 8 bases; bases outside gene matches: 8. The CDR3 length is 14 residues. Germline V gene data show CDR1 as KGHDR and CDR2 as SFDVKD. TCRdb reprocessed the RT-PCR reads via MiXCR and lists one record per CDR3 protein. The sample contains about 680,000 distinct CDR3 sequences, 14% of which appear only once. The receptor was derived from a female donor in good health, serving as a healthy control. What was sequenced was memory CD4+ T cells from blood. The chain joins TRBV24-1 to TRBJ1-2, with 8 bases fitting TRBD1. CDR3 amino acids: CATSDYRQGNGYTF. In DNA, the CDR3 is TGTGCCACCAGTGACTACCGACAGGGGAACGGCTACACCTTC.